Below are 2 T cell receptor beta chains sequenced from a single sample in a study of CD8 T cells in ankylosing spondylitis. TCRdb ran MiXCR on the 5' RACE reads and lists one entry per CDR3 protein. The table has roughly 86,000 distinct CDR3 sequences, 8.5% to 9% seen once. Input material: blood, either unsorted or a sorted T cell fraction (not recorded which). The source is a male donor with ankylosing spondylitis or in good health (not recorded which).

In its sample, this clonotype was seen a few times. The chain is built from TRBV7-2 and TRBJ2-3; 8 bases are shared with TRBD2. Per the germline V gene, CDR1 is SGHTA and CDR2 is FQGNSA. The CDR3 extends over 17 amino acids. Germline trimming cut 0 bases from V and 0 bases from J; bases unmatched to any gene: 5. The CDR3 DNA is TGTGCCAGCAGCTTAGCGATGGGACTAGGGAGCACAGATACGCAGTATTTT. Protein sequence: CASSLAMGLGSTDTQYF.

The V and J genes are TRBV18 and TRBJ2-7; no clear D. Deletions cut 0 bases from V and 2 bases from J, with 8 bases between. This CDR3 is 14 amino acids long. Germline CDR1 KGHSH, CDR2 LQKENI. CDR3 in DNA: TGTGCCAGCTCACCACCACACATCACCTACGAGCAGTACTTC. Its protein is CASSPPHITYEQYF.